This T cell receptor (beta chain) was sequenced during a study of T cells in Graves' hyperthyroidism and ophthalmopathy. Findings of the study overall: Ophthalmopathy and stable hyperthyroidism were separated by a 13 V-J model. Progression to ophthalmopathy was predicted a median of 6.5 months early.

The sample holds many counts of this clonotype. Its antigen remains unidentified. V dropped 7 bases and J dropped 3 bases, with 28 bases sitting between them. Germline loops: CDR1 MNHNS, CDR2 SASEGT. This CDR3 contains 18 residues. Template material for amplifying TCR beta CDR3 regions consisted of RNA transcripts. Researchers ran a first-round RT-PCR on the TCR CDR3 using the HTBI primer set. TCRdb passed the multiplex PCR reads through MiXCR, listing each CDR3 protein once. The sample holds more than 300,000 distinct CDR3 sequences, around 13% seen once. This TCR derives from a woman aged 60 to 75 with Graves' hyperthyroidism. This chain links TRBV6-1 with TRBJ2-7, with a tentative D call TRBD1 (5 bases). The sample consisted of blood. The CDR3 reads CASMVIHGNWQGSYEQYF. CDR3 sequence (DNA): TGTGCCAGCATGGTAATTCATGGGAACTGGCAGGGTAGCTACGAGCAGTACTTC.